This is a list of T cell receptor beta chains from one sample in a study of blood T cells in healthy people across ages. Each CDR3 protein gets one entry after TCRdb re-called the 5' RACE reads with MiXCR. The table lists roughly 700,000 distinct CDR3 sequences, approximately 30% of them singletons. The sample consisted of blood. These receptor sequences come from a woman of 80 years or more in good health. CDR3s include the opening cysteine and the closing phenylalanine or tryptophan. The order of the fields is D gene, clone size, V gene, J gene, CDR3 protein, CDR3 DNA. The D gene is left open where the match is weak. The size field is filled for only some rows; it gives once, few, many or a size class.

>TRBD1|many|TRBV20-1|TRBJ1-5
CSAIAGGWGVQPQHF
TGCAGTGCTATAGCAGGGGGTTGGGGGGTTCAGCCCCAGCATTTT
>.|.|TRBV27|TRBJ1-4
CASSFQGTNEKLFF
TGTGCCAGCAGTTTCCAGGGAACTAATGAAAAACTGTTTTTT
>TRBD1|many|TRBV20-1|TRBJ1-2
CSALTGAARVHGYTF
TGCAGCGCTCTTACAGGGGCCGCCCGAGTCCATGGCTACACCTTC
>TRBD1|.|TRBV20-1|TRBJ1-1
CSASGGLANTEAFF
TGCAGTGCTTCAGGGGGCCTTGCTAACACTGAAGCTTTCTTT
>TRBD1|.|TRBV28|TRBJ1-1
CASRGTGLAEAFF
TGTGCCAGCAGGGGGACAGGTCTAGCTGAAGCTTTCTTT
>.|many|TRBV5-1|TRBJ2-3
CASSLVKDTQYF
TGCGCCAGCAGCTTGGTAAAGGATACGCAGTATTTT
>TRBD1|many|TRBV20-1|TRBJ2-7
CRAARDRGPRSYEQYF
TGCAGGGCAGCGCGGGACAGGGGACCGCGCTCCTACGAGCAGTACTTC
>.|.|TRBV4-3|TRBJ1-1
CASSQDFGLGAFF
TGCGCCAGCAGCCAAGACTTTGGGTTGGGAGCTTTCTTT
>.|many|TRBV6-1|TRBJ2-3
CASSEDHLTTDTQYF
TGTGCCAGCAGTGAAGACCACCTTACCACAGATACGCAGTATTTT
>TRBD2|.|TRBV7-2|TRBJ2-3
CAGSLAGATTDTQYF
TGTGCCGGCAGCTTAGCGGGGGCCACCACAGATACGCAGTATTTT
>.|many|TRBV20-1|TRBJ2-6
CSADDWGVGGANVLTF
TGCAGTGCGGACGATTGGGGCGTGGGTGGGGCCAACGTCCTGACTTTC
>.|.|TRBV7-2|TRBJ1-5
CASSPFGRINQPQHF
TGTGCCAGCAGCCCATTCGGACGGATAAATCAGCCCCAGCATTTT
>.|many|TRBV11-2|TRBJ2-5
CASSLDWGFQETQYF
TGTGCCAGCAGCTTAGATTGGGGTTTCCAAGAGACCCAGTACTTC
>TRBD2|many|TRBV4-3|TRBJ2-1
CASSQDSGTSAYNEQFF
TGCGCCAGCAGCCAAGATTCCGGGACTAGTGCCTACAATGAGCAGTTCTTC
>.|.|TRBV7-9|TRBJ1-1
CASSSVDRPTEAFF
TGTGCCAGCAGCTCCGTTGACAGGCCCACTGAAGCTTTCTTT
>.|.|TRBV7-9|TRBJ1-5
CASSMTNPQPQHF
TGTGCCAGCAGCATGACGAACCCCCAGCCCCAGCATTTT
>TRBD1|.|TRBV7-2|TRBJ1-5
CASSLGQSNRPQHF
TGTGCCAGCAGCTTGGGACAGAGCAATCGGCCCCAGCATTTT